Listed below are T cell receptor beta chains from one sample, sequenced in a study of T cells after yellow fever vaccination. A single record per CDR3 protein comes from TCRdb applying MiXCR to the 5' RACE reads. The profile shows about 180,000 distinct CDR3 sequences, about 6% of them singletons. The sample consisted of CD4+ T cells sorted from PBMCs, taken on the day of the first yellow fever vaccination. The source is a man younger than 35 who received the YFV17D yellow fever vaccine. Both conserved end residues are part of each CDR3. Each record gives: clone size, V gene, D gene, J gene, CDR3 protein, CDR3 DNA. A D gene is named only where the DNA matches it firmly. A row's size may be missing; if present it is once, few, many or a size class.

many,TRBV14,NA,TRBJ2-7,CASSQDTWYYEQYF,TGTGCCAGCAGTCAGGACACCTGGTATTACGAGCAGTACTTC
NA,TRBV6-5,NA,TRBJ1-3,CASSYDSSPGNTIYF,TGTGCCAGCAGTTACGACAGTTCACCTGGAAACACCATATATTTT
few,TRBV5-5,NA,TRBJ2-3,CASSVRTGPSTDTQYF,TGTGCCAGCAGCGTTCGCACGGGACCAAGCACAGATACGCAGTATTTT
NA,TRBV20-1,NA,TRBJ1-2,CSARKGLGGYTF,TGCAGTGCTAGGAAGGGGTTGGGGGGCTACACCTTC
many,TRBV2,NA,TRBJ1-1,CASGVTGNTEAFF,TGTGCCAGCGGTGTGACAGGCAACACTGAAGCTTTCTTT
NA,TRBV7-6,TRBD1,TRBJ2-1,CASSLGGGGQGYNEQFF,TGTGCCAGCAGCTTAGGGGGCGGGGGACAGGGCTACAATGAGCAGTTCTTC
NA,TRBV10-3,NA,TRBJ1-6,CAIRFDTLNSPLHF,TGTGCCATCAGATTCGACACCCTGAATTCACCCCTCCACTTT
few,TRBV12-3/TRBV12-4,NA,TRBJ2-2,CASTPLTGELFF,TGTGCCAGCACCCCCCTCACCGGGGAGCTGTTTTTT
many,TRBV28,TRBD1,TRBJ2-5,CASSLWSSTGVQETQYF,TGTGCCAGCAGTTTGTGGTCCTCGACAGGGGTTCAAGAGACCCAGTACTTC
many,TRBV6-5,NA,TRBJ2-1,CASSYRAHTSYNEQFF,TGTGCCAGCAGTTACCGCGCCCATACTTCTTACAATGAGCAGTTCTTC
NA,TRBV6-5,TRBD2,TRBJ2-3,CASSYSGLADTDTQYF,TGTGCCAGCAGTTACTCCGGACTAGCGGACACAGATACGCAGTATTTT
many,TRBV9,NA,TRBJ1-2,CASSVVGYGYTF,TGTGCCAGCAGCGTAGTCGGCTATGGCTACACCTTC
few,TRBV12-3/TRBV12-4,NA,TRBJ2-5,CASSWVFGTQYF,TGTGCCAGCAGTTGGGTTTTTGGAACCCAGTACTTC
many,TRBV27,NA,TRBJ2-3,CASSLRVAADTQYF,TGTGCCAGCAGTTTAAGAGTAGCCGCAGATACGCAGTATTTT
NA,TRBV10-3,NA,TRBJ2-5,CAISDRSSGTQYF,TGTGCCATCAGTGACAGGTCCTCGGGGACCCAGTACTTC
few,TRBV19,NA,TRBJ1-3,CASSVTRSGNTIYF,TGTGCCAGTAGTGTGACCCGCTCTGGAAACACCATATATTTT
many,TRBV29-1,NA,TRBJ2-5,CSVRRQEETQYF,TGCAGCGTTCGCCGACAGGAAGAGACCCAGTACTTC
few,TRBV24-1,TRBD2,TRBJ2-2,CATSDGGTSGGAGELFF,TGTGCCACCAGTGACGGAGGGACTAGCGGGGGGGCCGGGGAGCTGTTTTTT
few,TRBV20-1,NA,TRBJ1-6,CSALDRSSYNSPLHF,TGCAGTGCGCTAGACAGGAGCTCCTATAATTCACCCCTCCACTTT
many,TRBV10-1,TRBD2,TRBJ2-3,CAASGGGHEDTQYF,TGCGCCGCTAGCGGGGGAGGCCACGAAGATACGCAGTATTTT
many,TRBV10-3,NA,TRBJ2-5,CAISPQGDFQETQYF,TGTGCCATCAGTCCCCAGGGTGATTTCCAAGAGACCCAGTACTTC
many,TRBV7-2,NA,TRBJ1-1,CASSPGRVKNTEAFF,TGTGCCAGCAGCCCTGGACGGGTGAAGAACACTGAAGCTTTCTTT
NA,TRBV5-1,TRBD1,TRBJ1-1,CASSLDRGDTEAFF,TGCGCCAGCAGCTTGGACAGGGGGGACACTGAAGCTTTCTTT
many,TRBV20-1,NA,TRBJ2-7,CSARLAPTYEQYF,TGCAGTGCTAGACTAGCGCCCACCTACGAGCAGTACTTC
NA,TRBV7-9,TRBD1,TRBJ1-1,CASSDNRGLSTEAFF,TGTGCCAGCAGCGATAACAGGGGGCTGAGCACTGAAGCTTTCTTT
NA,TRBV15,NA,TRBJ2-5,CATSRDSQGTQYF,TGTGCCACCAGCAGAGACAGCCAAGGGACCCAGTACTTC
few,TRBV12-3/TRBV12-4,TRBD1,TRBJ1-5,CASSPRRGGFSNQPQHF,TGTGCCAGCAGTCCCCGGAGAGGGGGCTTTAGCAATCAGCCCCAGCATTTT
NA,TRBV28,NA,TRBJ1-1,CASSIMQAEAFF,TGTGCCAGCAGTATCATGCAAGCTGAAGCTTTCTTT